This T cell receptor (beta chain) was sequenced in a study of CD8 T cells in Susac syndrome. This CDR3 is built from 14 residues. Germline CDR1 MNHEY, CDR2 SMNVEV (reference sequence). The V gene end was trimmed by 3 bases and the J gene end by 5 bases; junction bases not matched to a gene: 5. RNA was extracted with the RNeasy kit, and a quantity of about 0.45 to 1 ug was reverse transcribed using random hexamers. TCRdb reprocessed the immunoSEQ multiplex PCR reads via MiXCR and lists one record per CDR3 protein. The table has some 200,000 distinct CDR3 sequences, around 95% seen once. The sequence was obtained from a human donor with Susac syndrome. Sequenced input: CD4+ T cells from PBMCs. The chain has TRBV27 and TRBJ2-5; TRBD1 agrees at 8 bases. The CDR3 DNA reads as TGTGCCAGCAGTTTTCAGGGGGCGTGGGAGACCCAGTACTTC. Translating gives CASSFQGAWETQYF.